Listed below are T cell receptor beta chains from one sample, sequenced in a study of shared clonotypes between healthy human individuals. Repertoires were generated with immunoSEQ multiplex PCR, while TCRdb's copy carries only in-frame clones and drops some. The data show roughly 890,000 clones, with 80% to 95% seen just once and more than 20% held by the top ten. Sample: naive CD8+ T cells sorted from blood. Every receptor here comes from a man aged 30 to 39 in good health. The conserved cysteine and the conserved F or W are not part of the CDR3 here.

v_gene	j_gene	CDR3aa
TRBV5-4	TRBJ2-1	ASSREGQGGRNEQF
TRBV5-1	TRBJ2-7	ASSQPPSYEQY
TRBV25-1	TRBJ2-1	ASRAGTGSPNEQF
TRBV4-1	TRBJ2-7	ASSQVAGGAYEQY
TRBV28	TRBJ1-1	ASSLLVGLNTEAF
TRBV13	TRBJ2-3	ASSLYLAGASSTDTQY
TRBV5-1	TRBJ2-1	ASSGAPGTSGRNEQF
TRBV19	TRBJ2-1	ASSMVGYNEQF
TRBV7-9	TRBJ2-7	ASSGKTGTTYEQY
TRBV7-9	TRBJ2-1	ASSLRVGVYNEQF
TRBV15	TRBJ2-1	ATSRDRHHSGSYNEQF
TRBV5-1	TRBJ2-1	ASVHGTNTNNEQF
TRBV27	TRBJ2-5	ASSPPQGRQY
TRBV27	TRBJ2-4	ASSRERTALKNIQY
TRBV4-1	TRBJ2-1	ASRELAGGINEQF
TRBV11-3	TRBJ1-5	ASSLDNQPQH
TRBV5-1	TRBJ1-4	ASSKNRDEKLF
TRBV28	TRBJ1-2	ASSLSIEDDYGYT
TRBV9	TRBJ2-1	ASSVGVWQGPYNEQF
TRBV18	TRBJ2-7	ASSPKNPTGSIRPYEQY
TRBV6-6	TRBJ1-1	ASSTAITGEAF
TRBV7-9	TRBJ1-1	ASSLAPGLNTEAF
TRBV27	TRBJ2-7	ASSLSGGNYEQY
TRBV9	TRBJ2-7	ASSARGGNYEQY
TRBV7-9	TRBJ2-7	ASSLLFGRVADDLEQY
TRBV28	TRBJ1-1	ASSYGQVEWITEAF
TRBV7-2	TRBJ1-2	ASSLGDQGWNYGYT
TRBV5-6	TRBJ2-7	ASSLVGGSLYEQY
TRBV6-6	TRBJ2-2	ASRGVPGELF
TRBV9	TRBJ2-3	ASSPQGFTDTQY
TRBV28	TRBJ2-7	ASSLVASYEQY
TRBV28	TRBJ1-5	ISNQPQH
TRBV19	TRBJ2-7	ASSISGGAYEQY
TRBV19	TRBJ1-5	ASSLLGYSNQPQH
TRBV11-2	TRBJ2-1	ASSTPSGENVPHNEQF
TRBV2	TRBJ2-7	ASSLSGTREQY
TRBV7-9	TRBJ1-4	ASRGEEKLF
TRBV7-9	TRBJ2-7	ASSQNHDSYEQY
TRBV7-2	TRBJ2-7	ASSLSGRRDEQY
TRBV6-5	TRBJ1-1	ASSLPGGSDEAF
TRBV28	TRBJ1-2	ASRLTGDRRAGYT